This T cell receptor (beta chain) emerged from a study of T-cell reconstitution after alpha-beta-depleted transplantation in children. Unique molecular identifiers were built into the TCRbeta library. TCRdb independently ran MiXCR on the PCR reads; one entry per CDR3 protein. This table holds roughly 500,000 distinct CDR3 sequences, 9.5% to 15% found once. The sequence was obtained from a human donor who donated a stem cell graft to a child with combined immunodeficiency. The sample in question was PBMCs from the stem cell graft donor, obtained from the stem cell graft.

In nucleotides, the CDR3 is TGTGCCTGGAGTGTTAGGGCCGTCTATGGCTACACCTTC. Encoded protein: CAWSVRAVYGYTF. The V gene is TRBV30, the J gene TRBJ1-2; D is undetermined. Trimming removed 0 bases from V and 4 bases from J, with 9 bases in between. The germline V gene has CDR1 GTSNPN and CDR2 SVGIG (reference sequence). The CDR3 totals 13 residues. Full variable domain (remainder filled in from reference TRBV30 and TRBJ1-2): SQTIHQWPATLVQPVGSPLSLECTVEGTSNPNLYWYRQAAGRGLQLLFYSVGIGQISSEVPQNLSASRPQDRQFILSSKKLLLSDSGFYLCAWSVRAVYGYTFGSGTRLTVV.